Listed below are T cell receptor beta chains from one sample, sequenced in a study of cytomegalovirus exposure and HLA in healthy donors. Only in-frame clones appear in the TCRdb table, and some are missing; sequencing was by immunoSEQ multiplex PCR. Of 130,000 or so clones in the sample, approximately 82% are singletons; the top ten hold more than 2.5%. The specimen sequenced was PBMCs. These TCRs come from a man between 40 and 49 years old in good health and CMV-seronegative. The CDR3 runs from the conserved cysteine through the conserved F or W. A D gene is named only where the DNA matches it firmly. Size values are once, few and many counts, or a class for expanded clones, and some rows have none.

V gene	D gene	J gene	clone size	CDR3 protein	CDR3 DNA
TRBV6-5	.	TRBJ2-7	once	CASSYSIVYEQYF	TGTGCCAGCAGTTACTCGATAGTCTACGAGCAGTACTTC
TRBV5-4	TRBD1	TRBJ1-3	.	CASSLDRGSGNTIYF	TGTGCCAGCAGCTTGGACAGGGGCTCTGGAAACACCATATATTTT
TRBV6-6	.	TRBJ1-1	few	CASGEWESGEAFF	TGTGCCAGTGGCGAGTGGGAGTCGGGTGAAGCTTTCTTT
TRBV19	TRBD1	TRBJ2-7	few	CASSIRTGSPYEQYF	TGTGCCAGTAGTATAAGGACAGGGAGTCCCTACGAGCAGTACTTC
TRBV4-3	.	TRBJ1-1	few	CASSQDGPTNTEAFF	TGCGCCAGCAGCCAAGATGGCCCAACGAACACTGAAGCTTTCTTT
TRBV5-1	.	TRBJ2-1	.	CASSWVLGREQFF	TGCGCCAGCAGCTGGGTTTTGGGGAGGGAGCAGTTCTTC
TRBV5-1	TRBD2	TRBJ2-1	.	CASTSGGNANEQFF	TGCGCCAGTACCAGCGGGGGGAATGCTAATGAGCAGTTCTTC
TRBV4-2	TRBD2	TRBJ2-5	few	CASSSTSGGAIETQYF	TGTGCCAGCAGCTCAACTAGCGGGGGGGCGATAGAGACCCAGTACTTC
TRBV5-1	.	TRBJ2-3	.	CASSLVWRNTDTQYF	TGCGCCAGCAGCTTGGTGTGGAGGAACACAGATACGCAGTATTTT
TRBV27	.	TRBJ2-3	.	CASRKRGSTQGGRRTDTQYF	TGTGCCAGCAGAAAAAGAGGTAGTACTCAGGGGGGAAGACGCACAGATACGCAGTATTTT
TRBV2	TRBD1	TRBJ1-1	.	CASRSNRGLTEAFF	TGTGCCAGCAGGAGCAACAGGGGGCTTACTGAAGCTTTCTTT
TRBV5-4	.	TRBJ2-7	.	CASSSAYEQYF	TGTGCCAGCAGCTCCGCCTACGAGCAGTACTTC
TRBV7-3	TRBD2	TRBJ2-1	.	CASSLRTSGEGNEQFF	TGTGCCAGCAGCTTGCGGACTAGCGGGGAAGGGAATGAGCAGTTCTTC
TRBV11-2	TRBD1	TRBJ1-4	few	CASSPTTDRDREKLFF	TGTGCCAGCAGCCCCACAACAGACAGGGATCGAGAAAAACTGTTTTTT
TRBV11-2	.	TRBJ1-4	.	CASSSFRVATNEKLFF	TGTGCCAGCAGCTCTTTTCGAGTAGCAACTAATGAAAAACTGTTTTTT
TRBV4-2	TRBD2	TRBJ2-7	.	CASSQDERGGYEQYF	TGTGCCAGCAGCCAAGATGAGCGGGGGGGCTACGAGCAGTACTTC
TRBV5-4	TRBD1	TRBJ1-1	.	CASSLTGADSLNTEAFF	TGTGCCAGCAGCTTAACAGGGGCCGATAGCTTGAACACTGAAGCTTTCTTT
TRBV9	.	TRBJ2-7	.	CASSGGPGTTGYEQYF	TGTGCCAGCAGCGGGGGCCCCGGGACAACGGGCTACGAGCAGTACTTC
TRBV27	.	TRBJ2-1	.	CASTSGFLGLTPGEQFF	TGTGCCAGCACCTCAGGGTTTCTCGGCCTAACCCCCGGTGAGCAGTTCTTC
TRBV25-1	.	TRBJ1-5	.	CASSLRENQPQHF	TGTGCCAGCAGCCTACGGGAGAATCAGCCCCAGCATTTT
TRBV7-2	TRBD1	TRBJ1-2	.	CASSSSGGVGYGYTF	TGTGCCAGCAGCTCCTCAGGGGGCGTGGGCTATGGCTACACCTTC
TRBV4-1	.	TRBJ1-4	.	CASSQEGQWRGLLFF	TGCGCCAGCAGCCAAGAGGGTCAATGGAGGGGATTACTGTTTTTT
TRBV2	.	TRBJ2-3	few	CASSPTSSADTQYF	TGTGCCAGCAGTCCGACCTCTAGCGCAGATACGCAGTATTTT
TRBV7-8	.	TRBJ1-3	.	CASSAWGGGGNTIYF	TGTGCCAGCAGCGCCTGGGGGGGAGGTGGAAACACCATATATTTT
TRBV28	TRBD1	TRBJ1-2	.	CASSDRELYGYTF	TGTGCCAGCAGTGACAGGGAACTCTATGGCTACACCTTC
TRBV6-5	.	TRBJ2-6	.	CASSYAGSGANVLTF	TGTGCCAGCAGTTACGCGGGTTCTGGGGCCAACGTCCTGACTTTC